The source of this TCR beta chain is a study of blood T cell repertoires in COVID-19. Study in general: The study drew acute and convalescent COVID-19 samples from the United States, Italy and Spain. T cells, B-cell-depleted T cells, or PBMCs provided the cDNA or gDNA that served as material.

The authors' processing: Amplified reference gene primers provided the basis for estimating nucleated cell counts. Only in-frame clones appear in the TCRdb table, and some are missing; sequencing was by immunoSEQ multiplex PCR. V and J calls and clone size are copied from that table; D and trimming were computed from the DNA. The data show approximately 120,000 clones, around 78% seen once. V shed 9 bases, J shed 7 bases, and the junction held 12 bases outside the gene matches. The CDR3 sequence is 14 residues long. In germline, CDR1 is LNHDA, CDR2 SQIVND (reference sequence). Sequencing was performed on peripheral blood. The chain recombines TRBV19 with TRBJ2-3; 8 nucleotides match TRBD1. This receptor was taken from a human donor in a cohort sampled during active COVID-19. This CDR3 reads CASGQGLEANTQYF. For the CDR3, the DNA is TGTGCCAGCGGACAGGGTCTAGAGGCGAATACGCAGTATTTT.